What follows are 15 T cell receptor beta chains derived from one specimen sequenced in a study of blood T cell repertoires in COVID-19. Repertoires were generated with immunoSEQ multiplex PCR, while TCRdb's copy carries only in-frame clones and drops some. This table holds about 240,000 clones, around four fifths found once. Sequenced sample: PBMCs or T cells enriched from blood (not recorded which). All receptors come from a woman in her thirties or forties who had been exposed to COVID-19.

The J gene is TRBJ1-6, the V gene TRBV5-8, with D perhaps matching TRBD1 (6 bases). Per the germline V gene, CDR1 is SGHTS and CDR2 is YDEGEE. V lost 4 bases to trimming and J lost 4 bases, with 12 bases between them. This CDR3 contains 15 residues. CDR3 in amino acids: CASSVRTDYNSPLHF. The CDR3 DNA follows: TGTGCCAGCAGCGTCCGGACAGATTATAATTCACCCCTCCACTTT. Based on the CDR3 plus reference TRBV5-8 and TRBJ1-6, the full variable domain is EAGVTQSPTHLIKTRGQQATLRCSPISGHTSVYWYQQALGLGLQFLLWYDEGEERNRGNFPPRFSGRQFPNYSSELNVNALELEDSALYLCASSVRTDYNSPLHFGNGTRLTVT.

The rearrangement joins TRBV15 to TRBJ2-2; 10 nucleotides align to TRBD1. Germline loops: CDR1 LNHNV, CDR2 YYDKDF (reference sequence). With 3 bases clipped from V and 3 bases from J, the junction kept 4 bases outside the gene matches. The CDR3 is 16 residues long. The CDR3 reads CATSRGDRGYTGELFF. The CDR3 DNA follows: TGTGCCACCAGCAGGGGGGACAGGGGATACACCGGGGAGCTGTTTTTT.

The chain combines TRBV19 with TRBJ2-2; possibly TRBD1 for D (5 bases). V dropped 3 bases and J dropped 1 base, with 9 bases sitting between them. Germline loops: CDR1 LNHDA, CDR2 SQIVND (reference sequence). The CDR3 is 15 residues long. The CDR3 here is CASSIRQMNTGELFF. DNA of the CDR3: TGTGCCAGTAGTATCCGACAGATGAACACCGGGGAGCTGTTTTTT.

This chain connects TRBV3-1 (or the pseudogene TRBV3-2) to TRBJ2-3, with a tentative D call TRBD1 (5 bases). The CDR3 totals 16 residues. V was cut by 1 base and J by 5 bases, with 16 bases left in between. Germline CDR1 LGHDT, CDR2 YNNKEL (reference sequence). This chain's CDR3 is CASSQALGRMRDTQYF. The CDR3 DNA sequence: TGTGCCAGCAGCCAAGCGTTGGGGCGAATGAGAGATACGCAGTATTTT.

The V call is TRBV2, the J call TRBJ1-3; D might be TRBD1 (5 bases). Germline CDR1 is SNHLY and CDR2 is FYNNEI. With 5 bases removed from V and 2 bases from J, the gap between germline ends came to 13 bases. The CDR3 runs 15 residues. The CDR3 DNA reads TGTGCCAGCAGTAATAGGGGTCTCGCTGGAAACACCATATATTTT. This gives the protein CASSNRGLAGNTIYF.

This chain connects TRBV7-8 to TRBJ2-3, with 10 bases fitting TRBD2. J lost 8 bases, V lost 1 base, and 6 bases had no gene match. Germline V gene sequence: CDR1 SGHVS, CDR2 FQNEAQ. The CDR3 covers 15 residues. For the CDR3, the DNA is TGTGCCAGCAGCTTAGAGAGCGGGGGGGCGGGTACGCAGTATTTT. Its translation: CASSLESGGAGTQYF.

This chain connects TRBV9 to TRBJ1-5; D gene uncertain. Germline CDR1 is SGDLS and CDR2 is YYNGEE. CDR3 length: 13 amino acids. V dropped 4 bases and J dropped 5 bases, with 10 bases sitting between them. The CDR3 loop is CASSPNSDQPQHF. The CDR3 region has the DNA TGTGCCAGCAGCCCTAACTCCGATCAGCCCCAGCATTTT. Together with reference TRBV9 and TRBJ1-5, the CDR3 gives the full variable domain: DSGVTQTPKHLITATGQRVTLRCSPRSGDLSVYWYQQSLDQGLQFLIQYYNGEERAKGNILERFSAQQFPDLHSELNLSSLELGDSALYFCASSPNSDQPQHFGDGTRLSIL.

This clone was seen a handful of times. This chain links TRBV24-1 with TRBJ2-5, with TRBD2 matching over 9 bases. V gave up 0 bases and J gave up 0 bases; unmatched junction bases: 4. CDR3 length: 17 residues. Germline V gene data show CDR1 as KGHDR and CDR2 as SFDVKD. The CDR3 DNA is TGTGCCACCAGTGATTTGCCTAGCGGGGACCACCAAGAGACCCAGTACTTC. As protein: CATSDLPSGDHQETQYF.

This clone was seen a single time. This sequence joins TRBV30 and TRBJ1-4, with 9 positions matching TRBD1. Germline CDR1 reads GTSNPN; CDR2 reads SVGIG (reference sequence). The V gene end was trimmed by 3 bases and the J gene end by 7 bases; junction bases not matched to a gene: 9. The CDR3 sequence is 15 residues long. The CDR3 loop reads CAWRPRDRAREKLFF. The CDR3 bases are TGTGCCTGGAGGCCTCGGGACAGGGCGCGTGAAAAACTGTTTTTT.

The chain has TRBV24-1 and TRBJ2-3; TRBD2 matches at 13 bases. V was clipped by 6 bases and J by 6 bases; unmatched bases: 8. The CDR3 runs to 16 residues. Germline assignment: CDR1 KGHDR and CDR2 SFDVKD. CDR3 sequence reads: CATSPRTSGGDDTQYF. CDR3 nucleotide sequence: TGTGCCACCAGTCCGCGGACTAGCGGGGGCGACGATACGCAGTATTTT.

The chain joins TRBV6-5 to TRBJ1-5; D is uncertain. Germline lookup yields CDR1 MNHEY and CDR2 SVGAGI. CDR3 length equals 14 residues. The ends were cut back, 0 bases at V and 4 bases at J, with 7 bases in the middle. The CDR3 DNA sequence: TGTGCCAGCAGTTACTCCGGGGAAAATCAGCCCCAGCATTTT. The encoded protein is CASSYSGENQPQHF.

J is TRBJ1-2 and V is TRBV19; D possibly corresponds to TRBD1 (6 bases). The germline gives CDR1 LNHDA, CDR2 SQIVND (reference sequence). CDR3 length equals 14 residues. V lost 4 bases and J 4 bases, leaving 13 bases between the germline ends. CDR3 sequence (DNA): TGTGCCAGTAGTACTTCACTCAGGGGCTATGGCTACACCTTC. Residues: CASSTSLRGYGYTF.

The rearrangement uses TRBV18 and TRBJ2-2; a possible D gene is TRBD2 (6 bases). Germline V gene sequence: CDR1 KGHSH, CDR2 LQKENI. The V end was cut by 3 bases, the J end by 0 bases, with 14 bases between. CDR3 length: 17 residues. CDR3 coding DNA: TGTGCCAGCTCACCTAGGGAGGCGACAGCGAACACCGGGGAGCTGTTTTTT. Translated, it gives CASSPREATANTGELFF.

The rearrangement links TRBV18 to TRBJ1-6; 10 nucleotides align to TRBD1. Germline V gene sequence: CDR1 KGHSH, CDR2 LQKENI. The CDR3 runs 12 residues. J was trimmed by 10 bases and V by 8 bases; bases with no gene match: 2. CDR3 DNA sequence: TGTGCCAGCGGGACAGGGGACTCACCCCTCCACTTT. Translation: CASGTGDSPLHF.

The chain employs TRBV1 and TRBJ1-6; the table's D call of TRBD1 was not tested on the DNA. TRBV1 is noted as a pseudogene. CDR3 length: 16 amino acids. The CDR3 DNA reads as TGCACCAGGCAGGTTCAGGGGGCCCCCTATAATTCACCCCTCCACTTT. As protein: CTRQVQGAPYNSPLHF.